This TCR beta chain was identified in a study of CD8 T cells in Susac syndrome. TCR beta from blood CD8+ and CD4+ T cells was sequenced. About 0.5 to 1 ug RNA was reverse transcribed with random hexamers. TCRdb called the immunoSEQ multiplex PCR reads again in MiXCR, with one record for every CDR3 protein. The data show around 71,000 distinct CDR3 sequences, roughly 93% seen once. Germline V gene lookup returns CDR1 MNHEY and CDR2 SVGEGT. The CDR3 extends over 15 amino acids. V gave up 6 bases and J gave up 9 bases, with 18 bases separating them. The chain uses TRBV6-2 or TRBV6-3 and TRBJ1-6, with D perhaps TRBD1 (5 bases). Sequencing was carried out using CD4+ T cells from PBMCs. The clonotype originates from a human donor with Susac syndrome. CDR3 loop: CASSPGTQSGSPLHF. The CDR3 coding sequence is TGTGCCAGCAGCCCCGGGACTCAGTCGGGTTCACCCCTCCACTTT.